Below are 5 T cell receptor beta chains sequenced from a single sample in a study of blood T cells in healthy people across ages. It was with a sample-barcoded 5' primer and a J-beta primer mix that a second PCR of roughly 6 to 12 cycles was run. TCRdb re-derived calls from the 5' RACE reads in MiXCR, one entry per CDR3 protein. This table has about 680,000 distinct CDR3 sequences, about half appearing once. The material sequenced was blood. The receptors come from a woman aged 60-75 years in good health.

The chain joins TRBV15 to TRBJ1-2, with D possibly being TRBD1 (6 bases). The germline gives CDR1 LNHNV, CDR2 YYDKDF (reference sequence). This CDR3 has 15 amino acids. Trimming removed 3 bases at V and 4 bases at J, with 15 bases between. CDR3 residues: CATSRGTGNRYGYTF. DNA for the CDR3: TGTGCCACCAGCAGGGGCACAGGGAATCGCTATGGCTACACCTTC. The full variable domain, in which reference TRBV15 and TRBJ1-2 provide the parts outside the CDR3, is DAMVIQNPRYQVTQFGKPVTLSCSQTLNHNVMYWYQQKSSQAPKLLFHYYDKDFNNEADTPDNFQSRRPNTSFCFLDIRSPGLGDTAMYLCATSRGTGNRYGYTFGSGTRLTVV.

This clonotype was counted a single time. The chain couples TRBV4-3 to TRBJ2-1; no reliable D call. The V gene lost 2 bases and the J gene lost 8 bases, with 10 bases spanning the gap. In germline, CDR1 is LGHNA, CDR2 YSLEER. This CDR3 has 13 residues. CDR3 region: CASSQIGFDEQFF. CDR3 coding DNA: TGCGCCAGCAGCCAAATAGGTTTCGATGAGCAGTTCTTC.

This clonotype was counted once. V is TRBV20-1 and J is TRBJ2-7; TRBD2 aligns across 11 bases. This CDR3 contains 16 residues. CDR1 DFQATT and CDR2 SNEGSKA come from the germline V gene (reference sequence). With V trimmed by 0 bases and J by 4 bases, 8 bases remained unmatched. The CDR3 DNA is TGCAGTGCTAGAGATCCAGAACTAGCGGGAGTTTACGAGCAGTACTTC. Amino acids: CSARDPELAGVYEQYF.

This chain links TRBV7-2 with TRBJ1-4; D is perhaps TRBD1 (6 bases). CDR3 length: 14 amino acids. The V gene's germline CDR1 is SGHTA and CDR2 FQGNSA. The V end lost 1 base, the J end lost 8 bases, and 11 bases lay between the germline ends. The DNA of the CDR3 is TGTGCCAGCAGCTTAGACAGGGCGGGGGAAAAACTGTTTTTT. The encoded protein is CASSLDRAGEKLFF.

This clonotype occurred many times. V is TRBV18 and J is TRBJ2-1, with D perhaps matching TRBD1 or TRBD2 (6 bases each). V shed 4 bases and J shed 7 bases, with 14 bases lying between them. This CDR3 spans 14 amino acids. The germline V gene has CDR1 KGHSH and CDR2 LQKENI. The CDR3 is CASSLLEGTNEQFF. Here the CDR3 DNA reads TGTGCCAGCTCACTCCTGGAGGGGACAAATGAGCAGTTCTTC.